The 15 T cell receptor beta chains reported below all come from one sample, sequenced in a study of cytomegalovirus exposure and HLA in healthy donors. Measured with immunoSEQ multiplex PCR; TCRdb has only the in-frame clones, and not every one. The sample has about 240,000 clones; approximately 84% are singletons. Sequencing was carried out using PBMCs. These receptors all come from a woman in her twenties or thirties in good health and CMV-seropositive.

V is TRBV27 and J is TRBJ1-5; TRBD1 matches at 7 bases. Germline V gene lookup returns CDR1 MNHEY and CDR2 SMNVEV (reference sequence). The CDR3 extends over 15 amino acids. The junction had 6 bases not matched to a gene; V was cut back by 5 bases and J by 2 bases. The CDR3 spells CASSARGPRNQPQHF. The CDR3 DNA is TGTGCCAGCAGTGCAAGGGGGCCACGCAATCAGCCCCAGCATTTT.

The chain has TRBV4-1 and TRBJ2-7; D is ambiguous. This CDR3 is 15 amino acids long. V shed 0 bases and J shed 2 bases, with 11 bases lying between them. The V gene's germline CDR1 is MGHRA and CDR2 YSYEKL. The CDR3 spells CASSQELLIPYEQYF. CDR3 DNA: TGCGCCAGCAGCCAAGAGCTCCTAATCCCCTACGAGCAGTACTTC.

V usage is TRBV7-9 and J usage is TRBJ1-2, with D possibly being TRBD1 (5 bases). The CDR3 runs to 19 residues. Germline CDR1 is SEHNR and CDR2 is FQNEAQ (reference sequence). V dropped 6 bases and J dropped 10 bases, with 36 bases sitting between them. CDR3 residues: CASRYDWGLQPNTQRDYTF. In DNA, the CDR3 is TGTGCCAGCAGGTATGACTGGGGACTCCAGCCCAATACCCAGCGGGACTACACCTTC.

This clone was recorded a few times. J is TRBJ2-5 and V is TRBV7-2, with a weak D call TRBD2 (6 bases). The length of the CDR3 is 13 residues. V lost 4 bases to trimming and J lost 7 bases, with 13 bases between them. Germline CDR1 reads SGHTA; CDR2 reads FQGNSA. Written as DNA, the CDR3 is TGTGCCAGCAGCTCAGGGACTCCGGTGACCCAGTACTTC. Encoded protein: CASSSGTPVTQYF.

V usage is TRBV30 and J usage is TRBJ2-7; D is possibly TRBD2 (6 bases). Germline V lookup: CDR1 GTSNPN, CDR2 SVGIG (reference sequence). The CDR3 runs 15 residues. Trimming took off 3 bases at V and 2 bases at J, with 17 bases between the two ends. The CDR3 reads CAWSPLGGTAYEQYF. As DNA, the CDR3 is TGTGCCTGGAGCCCCTTAGGCGGGACCGCCTACGAGCAGTACTTC.

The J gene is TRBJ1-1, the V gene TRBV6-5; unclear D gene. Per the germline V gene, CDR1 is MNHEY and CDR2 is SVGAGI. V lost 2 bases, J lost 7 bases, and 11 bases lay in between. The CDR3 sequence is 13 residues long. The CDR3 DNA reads TGTGCCAGCAGTTACGAGATCGGCGGTGAAGCTTTCTTT. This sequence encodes CASSYEIGGEAFF.

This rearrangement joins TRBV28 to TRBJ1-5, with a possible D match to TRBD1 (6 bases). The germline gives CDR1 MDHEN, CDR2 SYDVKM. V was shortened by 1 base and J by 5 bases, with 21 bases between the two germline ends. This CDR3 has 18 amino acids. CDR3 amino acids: CASSLSPGQLAPHQPQHF. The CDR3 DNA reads TGTGCCAGCAGTTTATCCCCAGGACAGCTAGCCCCCCATCAGCCCCAGCATTTT. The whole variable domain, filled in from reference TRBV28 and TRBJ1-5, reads DVKVTQSSRYLVKRTGEKVFLECVQDMDHENMFWYRQDPGLGLRLIYFSYDVKMKEKGDIPEGYSVSREKKERFSLILESASTNQTSMYLCASSLSPGQLAPHQPQHFGDGTRLSIL.

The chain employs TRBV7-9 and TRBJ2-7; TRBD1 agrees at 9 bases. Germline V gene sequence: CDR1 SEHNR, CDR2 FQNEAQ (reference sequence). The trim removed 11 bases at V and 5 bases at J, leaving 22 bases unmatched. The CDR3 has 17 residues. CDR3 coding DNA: TGTGCCCTCCTTCCCTACCCCGGACAGGGGAAGGGGGACGAGCAGTACTTC. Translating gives CALLPYPGQGKGDEQYF. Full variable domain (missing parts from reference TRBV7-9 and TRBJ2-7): DTGVSQNPRHKITKRGQNVTFRCDPISEHNRLYWYRQTLGQGPEFLTYFQNEAQLEKSRLLSDRFSAERPKGSFSTLEIQRTEQGDSAMYLCALLPYPGQGKGDEQYFGPGTRLTVT.

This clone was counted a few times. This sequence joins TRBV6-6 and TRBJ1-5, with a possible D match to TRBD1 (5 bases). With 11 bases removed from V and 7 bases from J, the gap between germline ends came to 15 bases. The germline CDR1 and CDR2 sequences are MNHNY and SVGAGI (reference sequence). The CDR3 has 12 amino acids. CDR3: CASGGAGQPQHF. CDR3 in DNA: TGTGCCTCAGGAGGGGCAGGCCAGCCCCAGCATTTT.

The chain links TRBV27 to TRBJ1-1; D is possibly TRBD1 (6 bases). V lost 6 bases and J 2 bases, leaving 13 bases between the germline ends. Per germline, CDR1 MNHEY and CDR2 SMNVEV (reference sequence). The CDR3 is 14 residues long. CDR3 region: CASRVTGSNTEAFF. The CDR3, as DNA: TGTGCCAGCAGGGTAACAGGGAGCAACACTGAAGCTTTCTTT.

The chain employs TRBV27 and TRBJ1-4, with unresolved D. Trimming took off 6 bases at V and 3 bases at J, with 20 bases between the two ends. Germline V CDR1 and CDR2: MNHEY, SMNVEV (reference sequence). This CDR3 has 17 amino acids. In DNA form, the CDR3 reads TGTGCCAGCAGCCCTTACTTTCAGGTTTGGTCTAATGAAAAACTGTTTTTT. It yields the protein CASSPYFQVWSNEKLFF.

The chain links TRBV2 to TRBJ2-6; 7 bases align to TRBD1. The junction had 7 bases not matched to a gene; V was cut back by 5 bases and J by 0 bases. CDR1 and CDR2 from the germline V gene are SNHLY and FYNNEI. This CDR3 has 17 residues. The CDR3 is CASSWTGQISGANVLTF. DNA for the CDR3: TGTGCCAGCAGTTGGACAGGCCAAATCTCTGGGGCCAACGTCCTGACTTTC.

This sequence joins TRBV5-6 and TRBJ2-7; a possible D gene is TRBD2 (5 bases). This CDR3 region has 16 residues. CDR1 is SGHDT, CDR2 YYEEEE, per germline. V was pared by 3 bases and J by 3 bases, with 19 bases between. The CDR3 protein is CASSSRRDLSGYEQYF. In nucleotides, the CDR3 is TGTGCCAGCAGCTCCCGACGGGATCTATCGGGCTACGAGCAGTACTTC.

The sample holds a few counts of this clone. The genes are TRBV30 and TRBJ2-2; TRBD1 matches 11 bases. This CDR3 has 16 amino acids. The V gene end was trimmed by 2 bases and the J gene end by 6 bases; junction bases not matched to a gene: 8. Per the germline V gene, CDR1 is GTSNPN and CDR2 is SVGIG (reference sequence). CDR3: CAWSSGPGQGAGELFF. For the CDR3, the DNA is TGTGCCTGGAGTTCTGGACCGGGACAGGGGGCCGGGGAGCTGTTTTTT.

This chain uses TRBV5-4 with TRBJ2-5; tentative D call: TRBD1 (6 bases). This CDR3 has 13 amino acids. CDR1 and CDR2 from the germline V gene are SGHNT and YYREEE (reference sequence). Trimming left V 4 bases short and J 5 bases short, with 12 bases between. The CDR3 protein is CASSPGTKETQYF. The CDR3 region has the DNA TGTGCCAGCAGCCCCGGGACAAAGGAGACCCAGTACTTC. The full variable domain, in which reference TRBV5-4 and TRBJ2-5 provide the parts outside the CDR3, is ETGVTQSPTHLIKTRGQQVTLRCSSQSGHNTVSWYQQALGQGPQFIFQYYREEENGRGNFPPRFSGLQFPNYSSELNVNALELDDSALYLCASSPGTKETQYFGPGTRLLVL.